These T cell receptor beta chains were read from a single sample in a study of blood T cell repertoires in COVID-19. Profiled with immunoSEQ multiplex PCR; TCRdb holds only in-frame clones, not every one. The sample lists 150,000 or so clones; 82% were seen once. The sequencing input was peripheral blood. The receptors were sampled from a human donor with acute or convalescent COVID-19. The donor label of this sample is uncertain. The CDR3 runs from the conserved cysteine through the conserved F or W. D genes are given only for firm matches. Expanded clones are given a class, and other clones once, few, many or no size at all.

CDR3: CSGRPGEIEAFF
DNA: TGCAGCGGCCGCCCCGGGGAGATTGAAGCTTTCTTT
J: TRBJ1-1
size: NA
D: NA
V: TRBV29-1

CDR3: CASSLLGRGTNYGYTF
DNA: TGTGCCAGCAGCCTCCTGGGGCGGGGGACTAACTATGGCTACACCTTC
J: TRBJ1-2
size: NA
D: NA
V: TRBV7-8

CDR3: CASSQLPSYGYTF
DNA: TGTGCCAGCAGCCAACTACCCAGCTATGGCTACACCTTC
J: TRBJ1-2
size: once
D: NA
V: TRBV2

CDR3: CASSLGAAPYEQYF
DNA: TGTGCCAGCAGCTTAGGGGCAGCCCCCTACGAGCAGTACTTC
J: TRBJ2-7
size: NA
D: NA
V: TRBV7-2

CDR3: CASRAPGQGNTIYF
DNA: TGTGCCAGCAGAGCTCCGGGACAGGGAAACACCATATATTTT
J: TRBJ1-3
size: NA
D: TRBD1
V: TRBV7-2

CDR3: CASSSGGRMNTEAFF
DNA: TGTGCCAGCAGTTCGGGGGGACGAATGAACACTGAAGCTTTCTTT
J: TRBJ1-1
size: NA
D: NA
V: TRBV27

CDR3: CASSCKNGIFNEKLFF
DNA: TGTGCCAGCAGCTGCAAGAACGGGATTTTTAATGAAAAACTGTTTTTT
J: TRBJ1-4
size: NA
D: NA
V: TRBV7-4

CDR3: CAWSSGSNQPQHF
DNA: TGTGCCTGGAGTTCGGGAAGCAATCAGCCCCAGCATTTT
J: TRBJ1-5
size: NA
D: NA
V: TRBV30

CDR3: CASRYGQGGPYEQYF
DNA: TGTGCCAGCAGATATGGACAGGGAGGGCCCTACGAGCAGTACTTC
J: TRBJ2-7
size: NA
D: NA
V: TRBV6-5

CDR3: CASSYSGTGGFSGYTF
DNA: TGTGCCAGCAGTTACTCGGGGACAGGGGGATTCTCTGGCTACACCTTC
J: TRBJ1-2
size: NA
D: TRBD1
V: TRBV6-5

CDR3: CASSYRREDTQYF
DNA: TGTGCCAGCAGTTACCGCCGGGAAGATACGCAGTATTTT
J: TRBJ2-3
size: NA
D: NA
V: TRBV6-6

CDR3: CATLPLGWLGLAGSYNEQFF
DNA: TGTGCCACCTTACCCTTGGGTTGGCTAGGGCTAGCGGGCTCCTACAATGAGCAGTTCTTC
J: TRBJ2-1
size: NA
D: NA
V: TRBV7-5

CDR3: CASSRTGNQPQHF
DNA: TGTGCCAGCAGCCGGACAGGGAATCAGCCCCAGCATTTT
J: TRBJ1-5
size: NA
D: TRBD1
V: TRBV13

CDR3: CASSFGQGATEAFF
DNA: TGTGCCAGCAGCTTCGGACAGGGGGCCACTGAAGCTTTCTTT
J: TRBJ1-1
size: NA
D: TRBD1
V: TRBV5-4

CDR3: CASSRSSGAPTDTQYF
DNA: TGTGCCAGCAGCAGATCTAGCGGGGCGCCCACAGATACGCAGTATTTT
J: TRBJ2-3
size: few
D: TRBD2
V: TRBV5-8

CDR3: CASSPSDRGEETQYF
DNA: TGTGCCAGCAGTCCGTCGGACAGGGGGGAAGAGACCCAGTACTTC
J: TRBJ2-5
size: NA
D: TRBD1
V: TRBV6-5

CDR3: CASSLQWTGSAGANVLTF
DNA: TGCGCCAGCAGCTTGCAATGGACAGGGTCAGCTGGGGCCAACGTCCTGACTTTC
J: TRBJ2-6
size: NA
D: TRBD1
V: TRBV5-1

CDR3: CAQNKGRYGYTF
DNA: TGTGCCCAAAATAAGGGGCGATACGGCTACACCTTC
J: TRBJ1-2
size: NA
D: NA
V: TRBV30

CDR3: CASSWMRTGGTGELFF
DNA: TGTGCCAGCAGCTGGATGCGGACTGGGGGGACCGGGGAGCTGTTTTTT
J: TRBJ2-2
size: once
D: NA
V: TRBV13

CDR3: CASSTGQGPLSGANVLTF
DNA: TGTGCCAGCAGCACCGGACAGGGACCGCTCTCTGGGGCCAACGTCCTGACTTTC
J: TRBJ2-6
size: NA
D: TRBD1
V: TRBV7-9

CDR3: CAWSDRGQGAGAFF
DNA: TGTGCCTGGAGTGACCGAGGACAGGGGGCTGGCGCTTTCTTT
J: TRBJ1-1
size: NA
D: TRBD1
V: TRBV30

CDR3: CASCSDRGWETQYF
DNA: TGTGCCAGCTGCTCGGACAGGGGCTGGGAGACCCAGTACTTC
J: TRBJ2-5
size: few
D: TRBD1
V: TRBV2

CDR3: CASRRGHSPLHF
DNA: TGTGCCAGCAGAAGGGGGCATTCACCCCTCCACTTT
J: TRBJ1-6
size: NA
D: TRBD1
V: TRBV25-1

CDR3: CASSQGGRGGPNEKLFF
DNA: TGCGCCAGCAGCCAAGGGGGTAGAGGGGGCCCTAATGAAAAACTGTTTTTT
J: TRBJ1-4
size: few
D: TRBD1
V: TRBV4-1

CDR3: CASSYLGRGNEQFF
DNA: TGTGCCAGCAGTTACTTGGGCAGGGGCAATGAGCAGTTCTTC
J: TRBJ2-1
size: NA
D: NA
V: TRBV6-5

CDR3: CASSETPGGRIGNQPQHF
DNA: TGTGCCAGCAGTGAAACCCCGGGGGGGCGGATCGGCAATCAGCCCCAGCATTTT
J: TRBJ1-5
size: NA
D: NA
V: TRBV6-1

CDR3: CASSIGRGPTYEQYF
DNA: TGTGCCAGTAGTATCGGGAGGGGCCCTACCTACGAGCAGTACTTC
J: TRBJ2-7
size: once
D: TRBD2
V: TRBV19

CDR3: CAIKGTSYEQYF
DNA: TGTGCCATCAAGGGGACATCCTACGAGCAGTACTTC
J: TRBJ2-7
size: NA
D: NA
V: TRBV10-3

CDR3: CASSEAYDARGGQPQHF
DNA: TGTGCCAGCAGTGAAGCATACGACGCCCGGGGAGGGCAGCCCCAGCATTTT
J: TRBJ1-5
size: once
D: NA
V: TRBV6-1

CDR3: CASSPTGTDYEQYF
DNA: TGTGCCAGCTCACCCACCGGGACAGACTACGAGCAGTACTTC
J: TRBJ2-7
size: NA
D: TRBD1
V: TRBV18

CDR3: CASCPARRETQYF
DNA: TGTGCCAGCTGCCCGGCCCGGAGGGAGACCCAGTACTTC
J: TRBJ2-5
size: NA
D: NA
V: TRBV6-5

CDR3: CSVETGDGYTF
DNA: TGCAGCGTTGAAACCGGGGATGGCTACACCTTC
J: TRBJ1-2
size: few
D: NA
V: TRBV29-1

CDR3: CASSGQEPAYGYTF
DNA: TGCGCCAGCAGCGGACAAGAACCTGCCTATGGCTACACCTTC
J: TRBJ1-2
size: NA
D: NA
V: TRBV5-1

CDR3: CASSTSRTDTQYF
DNA: TGTGCCAGTAGTACCTCCCGCACAGATACGCAGTATTTT
J: TRBJ2-3
size: NA
D: NA
V: TRBV19

CDR3: CASSPGLETQYF
DNA: TGTGCCAGCAGCCCGGGGTTAGAGACCCAGTACTTC
J: TRBJ2-5
size: NA
D: NA
V: TRBV5-5

CDR3: CASSEILQGGWNSPLHF
DNA: TGTGCCAGTAGTGAAATTTTACAGGGCGGGTGGAATTCACCCCTCCACTTT
J: TRBJ1-6
size: once
D: NA
V: TRBV6-1

CDR3: CASSWRGGLREKLFF
DNA: TGTGCCAGCAGCTGGAGGGGAGGGTTGAGGGAAAAACTGTTTTTT
J: TRBJ1-4
size: NA
D: NA
V: TRBV5-5

CDR3: CASSFQGITEETQYF
DNA: TGCGCCAGCAGCTTCCAGGGAATTACCGAAGAGACCCAGTACTTC
J: TRBJ2-5
size: few
D: NA
V: TRBV5-1

CDR3: CASSFQRGGETQYF
DNA: TGTGCCAGCAGCTTCCAGCGAGGGGGTGAGACCCAGTACTTC
J: TRBJ2-5
size: once
D: NA
V: TRBV7-2

CDR3: CASSSWDSPYEQYF
DNA: TGTGCCAGCAGCAGCTGGGACAGCCCCTACGAGCAGTACTTC
J: TRBJ2-7
size: many
D: TRBD1
V: TRBV7-6

CDR3: CASSQIFARGKQYF
DNA: TGTGCCAGCAGCCAAATCTTTGCGCGGGGGAAGCAGTACTTC
J: TRBJ2-7
size: NA
D: TRBD2
V: TRBV3-1/TRBV3-2

CDR3: CASSPTGTGTAFF
DNA: TGTGCCAGCAGTCCGACCGGGACAGGGACAGCTTTCTTT
J: TRBJ1-1
size: NA
D: TRBD1
V: TRBV27

CDR3: CASSSDRGGTEAFF
DNA: TGTGCCAGCAGTTCGGACAGGGGAGGGACTGAAGCTTTCTTT
J: TRBJ1-1
size: once
D: TRBD1
V: TRBV27

CDR3: CASSLIGGGETQYF
DNA: TGTGCCAGCAGCTTAATAGGGGGCGGGGAGACCCAGTACTTC
J: TRBJ2-5
size: NA
D: TRBD1
V: TRBV7-3

CDR3: CASSHTPGQKYEQYF
DNA: TGTGCCAGCAGCCACACGCCGGGACAGAAATACGAGCAGTACTTC
J: TRBJ2-7
size: NA
D: TRBD1
V: TRBV7-9

CDR3: CASIWTGRNQPQHF
DNA: TGTGCCAGCATTTGGACAGGAAGAAATCAGCCCCAGCATTTT
J: TRBJ1-5
size: NA
D: TRBD1
V: TRBV6-5

CDR3: CASKESGRGYTF
DNA: TGTGCCAGCAAGGAGAGCGGCAGGGGCTACACCTTC
J: TRBJ1-2
size: NA
D: NA
V: TRBV6-5

CDR3: CASRLAGMNTEAFF
DNA: TGTGCCAGCAGGTTGGCAGGTATGAACACTGAAGCTTTCTTT
J: TRBJ1-1
size: few
D: NA
V: TRBV7-8

CDR3: CASTDRGSSYNEQFF
DNA: TGTGCCAGTACTGACAGGGGGAGCTCCTACAATGAGCAGTTCTTC
J: TRBJ2-1
size: NA
D: TRBD1
V: TRBV19

CDR3: CASSLRGTDTQYF
DNA: TGTGCCAGCAGTTTAAGGGGGACAGATACGCAGTATTTT
J: TRBJ2-3
size: NA
D: NA
V: TRBV27

CDR3: CASSWGDRENTEAFF
DNA: TGCGCCAGCAGCTGGGGGGACAGGGAGAACACTGAAGCTTTCTTT
J: TRBJ1-1
size: few
D: TRBD1
V: TRBV5-1

CDR3: CASSRSAGGQGGGGELFF
DNA: TGCGCCAGCAGCCGCTCCGCGGGGGGACAGGGTGGTGGCGGGGAGCTGTTTTTT
J: TRBJ2-2
size: NA
D: NA
V: TRBV4-3